Sequencing of this T cell receptor beta chain was carried out in a study of blood T cell repertoires in COVID-19. On the study more broadly: PBMCs, B-cell-depleted T cells, or T cells provided the cDNA or gDNA that made up the material.

V lost 6 bases to trimming and J lost 4 bases, with 18 bases between them. The CDR3 is made up of 15 amino acids. The V gene's germline CDR1 is MNHEY and CDR2 SVGAGI. As handled by the study authors: Estimated nucleated cell counts came from reference gene primer amplification. Some clones are missing from TCRdb's copy, which holds only in-frame ones; the method was immunoSEQ multiplex PCR. V and J calls and clone size are given by that table; D and trimming were obtained from the DNA. The sample consists of about 130,000 clones, about 89% of them appearing once. The source material was peripheral blood. The chain recombines TRBV6-5 with TRBJ1-2, with a tentative D call TRBD1 (5 bases). This sequence originates from a man aged 55 to 70 with active or convalescent COVID-19. Here the CDR3 reads CASSSQLQGSYGYTF. The CDR3 nucleotides read TGTGCCAGCAGCTCTCAACTGCAGGGTAGCTATGGCTACACCTTC.